Listed below are T cell receptor beta chains from one sample, sequenced in a study of CD8+CD57+ T cells in acquired aplastic anemia. Each CDR3 protein is one row after TCRdb ran MiXCR on the reads. The table shows about 180,000 distinct CDR3 sequences, with approximately 48% occurring only once. Sequences were obtained from sorted CD4+, CD8+, or CD8+CD57+ T cells (not recorded which) from PBMCs. These receptors were obtained from a human donor with aplastic anemia. The CDR3 runs from the conserved cysteine through the conserved F or W. D genes are given only for firm matches. Rows may omit the clone size; those that give it use once, few, many or a size class.

d_gene: NA
j_gene: TRBJ2-3
abundance: many
v_gene: TRBV5-1
CDR3nt: TGCGCCAGCAACCCGACTGGAGATACGCAGTATTTT
CDR3aa: CASNPTGDTQYF

d_gene: TRBD2
j_gene: TRBJ2-7
abundance: NA
v_gene: TRBV10-3
CDR3nt: TGTGCCATCACCGAACTAGCGGGAAGCTCCTACGAGCAGTACTTC
CDR3aa: CAITELAGSSYEQYF

d_gene: TRBD1
j_gene: TRBJ2-3
abundance: NA
v_gene: TRBV19
CDR3nt: TGTGCCAGTAGTACCACAGGGGGCCCAGATACGCAGTATTTT
CDR3aa: CASSTTGGPDTQYF

d_gene: NA
j_gene: TRBJ2-5
abundance: NA
v_gene: TRBV10-3
CDR3nt: TGTGCCATCTGGGGGGGACAGCAGGACGGGACCCAGTACTTC
CDR3aa: CAIWGGQQDGTQYF

d_gene: NA
j_gene: TRBJ1-1
abundance: many
v_gene: TRBV20-1
CDR3nt: TGCAGTGCTAGGGACTTAGGGGGGGAAGCTTTCTTT
CDR3aa: CSARDLGGEAFF

d_gene: NA
j_gene: TRBJ2-3
abundance: few
v_gene: TRBV7-9
CDR3nt: TGTGCCAGCAGCTCCGGGACAACAGATACGCAGTATTTT
CDR3aa: CASSSGTTDTQYF

d_gene: NA
j_gene: TRBJ1-1
abundance: many
v_gene: TRBV4-3
CDR3nt: TGCGCCAGCAGCCAAGCCAGGGGAGCTGAAGCTTTCTTT
CDR3aa: CASSQARGAEAFF

d_gene: NA
j_gene: TRBJ2-7
abundance: NA
v_gene: TRBV29-1
CDR3nt: TGCAGCGTTCGGATCTCCTACGAGCAGTACTTC
CDR3aa: CSVRISYEQYF

d_gene: TRBD1
j_gene: TRBJ1-1
abundance: NA
v_gene: TRBV5-6
CDR3nt: TGTGCCAGCAGCTTGGAATTAGGGACAGGGAGGACGGGCGCCCCTGAAGCTTTCTTT
CDR3aa: CASSLELGTGRTGAPEAFF

d_gene: NA
j_gene: TRBJ2-3
abundance: many
v_gene: TRBV3-1
CDR3nt: TGTGCCAGCAGCCAGATAAAAGATACGCAGTATTTT
CDR3aa: CASSQIKDTQYF

d_gene: TRBD2
j_gene: TRBJ2-1
abundance: NA
v_gene: TRBV28
CDR3nt: TGTGCCAGCAGTTTATTTGCGGGAGTCGGACCCGGTGAGCAGTTCTTC
CDR3aa: CASSLFAGVGPGEQFF

d_gene: NA
j_gene: TRBJ1-5
abundance: few
v_gene: TRBV20-1
CDR3nt: TGCAGTGCTAGGGACGCCTATAGCAATCAGCCCCAGCATTTT
CDR3aa: CSARDAYSNQPQHF

d_gene: NA
j_gene: TRBJ2-6
abundance: many
v_gene: TRBV25-1
CDR3nt: TGTGCCAGCAGTGAATCCCCCGGGGTACCTGGGGCCAACGTCCTGACTTTC
CDR3aa: CASSESPGVPGANVLTF

d_gene: NA
j_gene: TRBJ1-2
abundance: NA
v_gene: TRBV24-1
CDR3nt: TGTGCCACCCAGACCAGGGATGCTAACTATGGCTACACCTTC
CDR3aa: CATQTRDANYGYTF

d_gene: NA
j_gene: TRBJ2-3
abundance: NA
v_gene: TRBV7-6
CDR3nt: TGTGCCAGCAGCCTGACGAAACTCGATACGCAGTATTTT
CDR3aa: CASSLTKLDTQYF

d_gene: NA
j_gene: TRBJ2-1
abundance: NA
v_gene: TRBV20-1
CDR3nt: TGCAGTGCTAGCCGAGACGAGGTTTCGGAGCAGTTCTTC
CDR3aa: CSASRDEVSEQFF

d_gene: NA
j_gene: TRBJ1-4
abundance: few
v_gene: TRBV19
CDR3nt: TGTGCCAGTAGTATCGGGGGCGCCCGGGAAAAACTGCTTTTT
CDR3aa: CASSIGGAREKLLF

d_gene: NA
j_gene: TRBJ2-5
abundance: NA
v_gene: TRBV5-1
CDR3nt: TGCGCCAGCAGCTTGAGGGGGGTGAACCAAGAGACCCAGTACTTC
CDR3aa: CASSLRGVNQETQYF

d_gene: NA
j_gene: TRBJ2-5
abundance: many
v_gene: TRBV5-5
CDR3nt: TGTGCCAGCTCTTCAGGACAGCGACATACCGGCTTC
CDR3aa: CASSSGQRHTGF